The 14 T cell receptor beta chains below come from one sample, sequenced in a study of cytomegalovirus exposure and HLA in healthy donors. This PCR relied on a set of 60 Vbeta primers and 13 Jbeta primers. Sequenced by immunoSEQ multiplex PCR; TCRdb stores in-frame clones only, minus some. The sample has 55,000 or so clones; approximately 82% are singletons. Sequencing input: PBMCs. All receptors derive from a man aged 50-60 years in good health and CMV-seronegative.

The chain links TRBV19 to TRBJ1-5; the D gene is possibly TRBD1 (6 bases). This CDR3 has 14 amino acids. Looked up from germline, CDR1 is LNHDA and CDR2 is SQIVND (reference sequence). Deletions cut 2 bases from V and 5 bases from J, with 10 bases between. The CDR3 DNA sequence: TGTGCCAGTAGTATAAAAGGGGGGGATCAGCCCCAGCATTTT. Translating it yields CASSIKGGDQPQHF.

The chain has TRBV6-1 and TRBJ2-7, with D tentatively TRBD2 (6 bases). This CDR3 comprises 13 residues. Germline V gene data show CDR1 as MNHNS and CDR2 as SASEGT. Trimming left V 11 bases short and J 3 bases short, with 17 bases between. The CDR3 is CAGGTHLDYEQYF. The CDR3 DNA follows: TGTGCCGGAGGGACGCACCTCGACTACGAGCAGTACTTC.

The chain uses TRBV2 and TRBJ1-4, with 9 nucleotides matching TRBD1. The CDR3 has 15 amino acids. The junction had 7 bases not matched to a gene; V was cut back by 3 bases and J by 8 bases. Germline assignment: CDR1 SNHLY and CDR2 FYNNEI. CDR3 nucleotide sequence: TGTGCCAGCAGTGACGGGACAGGGCGGGGAGAAAAACTGTTTTTT. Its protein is CASSDGTGRGEKLFF.

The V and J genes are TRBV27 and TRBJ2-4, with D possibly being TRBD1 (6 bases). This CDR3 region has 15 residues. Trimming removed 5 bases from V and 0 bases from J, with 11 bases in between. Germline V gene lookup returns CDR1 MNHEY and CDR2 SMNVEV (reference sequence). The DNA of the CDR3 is TGTGCCAGCAGTCCCTACAGGGAAGCCAAAAACATTCAGTACTTC. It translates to CASSPYREAKNIQYF.

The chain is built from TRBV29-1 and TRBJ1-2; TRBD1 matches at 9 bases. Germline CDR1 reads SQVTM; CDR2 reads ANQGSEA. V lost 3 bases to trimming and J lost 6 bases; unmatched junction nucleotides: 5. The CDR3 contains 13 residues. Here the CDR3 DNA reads TGCAGCGTTGAGGGACAGGGTACCCATGGCTACACCTTC. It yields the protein CSVEGQGTHGYTF. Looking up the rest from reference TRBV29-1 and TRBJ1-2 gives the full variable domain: SAVISQKPSRDICQRGTSLTIQCQVDSQVTMMFWYRQQPGQSLTLIATANQGSEATYESGFVIDKFPISRPNLTFSTLTVSNMSPEDSSIYLCSVEGQGTHGYTFGSGTRLTVV.

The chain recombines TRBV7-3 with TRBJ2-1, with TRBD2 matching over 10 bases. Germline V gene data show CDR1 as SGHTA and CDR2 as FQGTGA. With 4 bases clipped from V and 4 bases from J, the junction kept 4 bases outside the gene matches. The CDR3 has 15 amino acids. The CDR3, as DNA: TGTGCCAGCAGCTCGCCGACTAGCGGGTACAATGAGCAGTTCTTC. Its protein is CASSSPTSGYNEQFF. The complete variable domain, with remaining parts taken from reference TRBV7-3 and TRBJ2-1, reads GAGVSQTPSNKVTEKGKYVELRCDPISGHTALYWYRQSLGQGPEFLIYFQGTGAADDSGLPNDRFFAVRPEGSVSTLKIQRTERGDSAVYLCASSSPTSGYNEQFFGPGTRLTVL.

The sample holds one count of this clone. DNA of the CDR3: TGTGCCAGCAGCCCACAGGGGAGCCAAGCCTACGAGCAGTACTTC. Amino acid sequence: CASSPQGSQAYEQYF. The chain joins TRBV7-7 to TRBJ2-7; 7 bases are shared with TRBD1. V gave up 5 bases and J gave up 2 bases; unmatched junction bases: 9. The CDR3 extends over 15 amino acids. Germline V lookup: CDR1 SSHAT, CDR2 FNYEAQ (reference sequence).

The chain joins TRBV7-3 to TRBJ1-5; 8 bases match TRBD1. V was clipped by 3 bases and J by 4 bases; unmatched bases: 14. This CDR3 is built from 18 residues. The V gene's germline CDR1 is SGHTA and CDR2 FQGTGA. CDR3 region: CASSLDLRWTGRNQPQHF. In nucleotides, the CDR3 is TGTGCCAGCAGCTTGGACCTAAGGTGGACAGGGAGGAATCAGCCCCAGCATTTT.

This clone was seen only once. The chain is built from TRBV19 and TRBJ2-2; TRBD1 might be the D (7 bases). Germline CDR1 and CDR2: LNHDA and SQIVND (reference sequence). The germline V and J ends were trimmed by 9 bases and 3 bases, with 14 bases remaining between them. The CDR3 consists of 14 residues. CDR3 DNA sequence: TGTGCCAGCTATACAGGGGAGGACACCGGGGAGCTGTTTTTT. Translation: CASYTGEDTGELFF.

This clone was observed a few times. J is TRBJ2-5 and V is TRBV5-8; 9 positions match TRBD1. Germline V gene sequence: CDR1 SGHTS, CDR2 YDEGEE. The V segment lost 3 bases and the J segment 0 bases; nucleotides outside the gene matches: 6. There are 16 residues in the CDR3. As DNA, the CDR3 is TGTGCCAGCAGCTGCGGGGACAGGGACGACCAAGAGACCCAGTACTTC. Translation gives CASSCGDRDDQETQYF.

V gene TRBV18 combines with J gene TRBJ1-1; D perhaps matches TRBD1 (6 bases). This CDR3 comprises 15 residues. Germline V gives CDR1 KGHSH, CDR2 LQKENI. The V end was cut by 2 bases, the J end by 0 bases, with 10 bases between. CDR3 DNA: TGTGCCAGCTCACCATCCGGACAGATGAACACTGAAGCTTTCTTT. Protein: CASSPSGQMNTEAFF. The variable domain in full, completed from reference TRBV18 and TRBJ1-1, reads NAGVMQNPRHLVRRRGQEARLRCSPMKGHSHVYWYRQLPEEGLKFMVYLQKENIIDESGMPKERFSAEFPKEGPSILRIQQVVRGDSAAYFCASSPSGQMNTEAFFGQGTRLTVV.

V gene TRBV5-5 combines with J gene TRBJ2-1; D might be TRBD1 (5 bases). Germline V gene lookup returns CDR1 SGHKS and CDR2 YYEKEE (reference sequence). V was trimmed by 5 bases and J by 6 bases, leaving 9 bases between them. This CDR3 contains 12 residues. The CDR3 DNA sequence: TGTGCCAGCAGTCAAGGGGTCAATGAGCAGTTCTTC. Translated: CASSQGVNEQFF.

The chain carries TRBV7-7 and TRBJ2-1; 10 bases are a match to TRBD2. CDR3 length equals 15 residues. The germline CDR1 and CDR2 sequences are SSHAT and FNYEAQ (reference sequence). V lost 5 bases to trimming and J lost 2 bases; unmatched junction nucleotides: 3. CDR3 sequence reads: CASSISGGPYNEQFF. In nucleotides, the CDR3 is TGTGCCAGCAGCATTAGCGGGGGGCCCTACAATGAGCAGTTCTTC.

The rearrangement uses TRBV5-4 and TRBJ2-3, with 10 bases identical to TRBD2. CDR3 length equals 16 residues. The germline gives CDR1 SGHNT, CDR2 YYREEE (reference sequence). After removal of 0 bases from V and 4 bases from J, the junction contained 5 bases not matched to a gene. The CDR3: CASSLGTSGYSDTQYF. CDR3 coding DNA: TGTGCCAGCAGCTTGGGGACTAGCGGCTACTCAGATACGCAGTATTTT.